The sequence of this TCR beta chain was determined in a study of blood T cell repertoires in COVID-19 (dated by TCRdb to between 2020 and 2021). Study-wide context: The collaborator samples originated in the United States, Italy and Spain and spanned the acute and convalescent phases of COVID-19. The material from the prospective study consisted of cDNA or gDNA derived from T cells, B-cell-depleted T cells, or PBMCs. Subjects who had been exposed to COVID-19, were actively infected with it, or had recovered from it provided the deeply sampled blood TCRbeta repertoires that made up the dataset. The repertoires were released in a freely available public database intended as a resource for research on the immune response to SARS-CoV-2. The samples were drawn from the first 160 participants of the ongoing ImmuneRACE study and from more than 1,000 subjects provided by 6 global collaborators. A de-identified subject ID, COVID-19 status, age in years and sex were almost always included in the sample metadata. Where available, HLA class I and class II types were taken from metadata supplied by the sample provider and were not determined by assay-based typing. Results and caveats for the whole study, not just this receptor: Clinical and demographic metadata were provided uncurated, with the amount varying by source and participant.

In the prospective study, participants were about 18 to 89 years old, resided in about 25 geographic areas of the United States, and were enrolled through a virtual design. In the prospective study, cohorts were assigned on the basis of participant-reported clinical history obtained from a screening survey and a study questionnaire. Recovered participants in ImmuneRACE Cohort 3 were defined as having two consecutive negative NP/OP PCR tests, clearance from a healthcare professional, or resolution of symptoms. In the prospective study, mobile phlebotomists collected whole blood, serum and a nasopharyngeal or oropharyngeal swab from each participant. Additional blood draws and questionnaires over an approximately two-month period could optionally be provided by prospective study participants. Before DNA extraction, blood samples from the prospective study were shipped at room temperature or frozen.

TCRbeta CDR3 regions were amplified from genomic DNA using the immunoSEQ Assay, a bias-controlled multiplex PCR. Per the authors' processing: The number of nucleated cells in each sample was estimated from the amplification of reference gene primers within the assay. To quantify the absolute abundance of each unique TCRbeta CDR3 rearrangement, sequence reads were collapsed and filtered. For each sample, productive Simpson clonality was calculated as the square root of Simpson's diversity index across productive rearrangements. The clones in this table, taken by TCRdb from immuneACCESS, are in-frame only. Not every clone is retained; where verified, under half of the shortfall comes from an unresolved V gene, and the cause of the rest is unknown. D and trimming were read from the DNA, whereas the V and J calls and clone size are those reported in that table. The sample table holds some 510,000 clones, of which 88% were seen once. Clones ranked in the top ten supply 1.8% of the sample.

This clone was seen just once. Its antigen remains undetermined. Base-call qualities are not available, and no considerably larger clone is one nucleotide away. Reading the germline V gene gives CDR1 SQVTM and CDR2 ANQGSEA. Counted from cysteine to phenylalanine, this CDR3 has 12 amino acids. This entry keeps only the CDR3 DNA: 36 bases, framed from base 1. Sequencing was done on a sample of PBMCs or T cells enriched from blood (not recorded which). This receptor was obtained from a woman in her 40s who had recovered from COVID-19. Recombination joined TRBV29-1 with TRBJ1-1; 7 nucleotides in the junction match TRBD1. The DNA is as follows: TGCATCCGCAGGGGGGAGAACACTGAAGCTTTCTTT. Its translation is CIRRGENTEAFF.